This TCR beta chain comes out of a study of HIV-infected children after antiretroviral therapy interruption. Study-wide context: Most children had recorded EBV and CMV exposure.

This clonotype is medium-sized by share. Looked up from germline, CDR1 is KGHSH and CDR2 is LQKENI. Trimming stripped 3 bases from V and 0 bases from J, with 9 bases between. This CDR3 region has 14 residues. A 3' RACE protocol on RNA, with unique molecular identifiers, produced the TCR library. TCRdb reprocessed the 3' RACE reads via MiXCR and lists one record per CDR3 protein. The repertoire holds around 16,000 distinct CDR3 sequences, with 3% to 4% as singletons. The sample's treatment: PENTA 11 planned treatment interruption arm or continuous ART arm. At least 24 weeks of at least three-drug ART, in children 2 to 15 years.

The source is a child aged 2-17 years with HIV. The sample in question was CD45RA+ CD4+ T cells from PBMCs, obtained from a donor given antiretroviral therapy, either interrupted or continuous. Subset: naive CD4+ CD45RA+ CD45RO- T cells. V usage is TRBV18 and J usage is TRBJ2-7; D not certain. CDR3 coding DNA: TGTGCCAGCTCACCCGCACAGAGCTCCTACGAGCAGTACTTC. It translates to CASSPAQSSYEQYF.